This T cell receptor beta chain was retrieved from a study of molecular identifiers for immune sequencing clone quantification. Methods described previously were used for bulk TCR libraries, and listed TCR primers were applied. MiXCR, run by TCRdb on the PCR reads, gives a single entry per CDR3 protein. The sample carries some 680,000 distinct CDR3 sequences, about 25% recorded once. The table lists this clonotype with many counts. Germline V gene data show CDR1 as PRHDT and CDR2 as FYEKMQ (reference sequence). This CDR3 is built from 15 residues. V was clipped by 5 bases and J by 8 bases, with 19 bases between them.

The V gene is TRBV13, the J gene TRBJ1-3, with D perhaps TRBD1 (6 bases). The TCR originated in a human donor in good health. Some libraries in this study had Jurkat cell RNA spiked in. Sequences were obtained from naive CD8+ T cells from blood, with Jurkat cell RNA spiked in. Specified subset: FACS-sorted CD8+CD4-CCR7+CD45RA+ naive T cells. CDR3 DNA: TGTGCCAGCAGCCGTAGGACAGATCGCTTGGACACCATATATTTT. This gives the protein CASSRRTDRLDTIYF.